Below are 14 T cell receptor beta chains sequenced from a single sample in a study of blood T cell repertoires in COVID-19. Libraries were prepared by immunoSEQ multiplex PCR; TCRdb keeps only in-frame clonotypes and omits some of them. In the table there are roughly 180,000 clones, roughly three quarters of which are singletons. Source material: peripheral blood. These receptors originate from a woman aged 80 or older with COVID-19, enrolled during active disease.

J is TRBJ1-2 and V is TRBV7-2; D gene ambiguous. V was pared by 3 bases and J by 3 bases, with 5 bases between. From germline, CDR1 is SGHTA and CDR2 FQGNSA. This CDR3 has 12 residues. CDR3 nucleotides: TGTGCCAGCAGCTTGGGCGACTATGGCTACACCTTC. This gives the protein CASSLGDYGYTF.

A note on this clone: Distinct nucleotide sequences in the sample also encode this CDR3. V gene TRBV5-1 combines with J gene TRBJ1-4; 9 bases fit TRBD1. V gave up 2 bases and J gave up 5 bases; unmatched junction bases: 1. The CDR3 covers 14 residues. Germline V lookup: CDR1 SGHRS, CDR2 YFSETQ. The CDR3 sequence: CASSLQGANEKLFF. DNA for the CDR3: TGCGCCAGCAGCTTACAGGGGGCGAATGAAAAACTGTTTTTT.

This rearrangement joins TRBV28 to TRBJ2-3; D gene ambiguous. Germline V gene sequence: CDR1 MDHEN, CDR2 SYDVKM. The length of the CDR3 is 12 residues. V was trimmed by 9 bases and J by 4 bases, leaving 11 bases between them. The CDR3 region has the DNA TGTGCCAGTAAGAGTCGCCCAGATACGCAGTATTTT. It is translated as CASKSRPDTQYF.

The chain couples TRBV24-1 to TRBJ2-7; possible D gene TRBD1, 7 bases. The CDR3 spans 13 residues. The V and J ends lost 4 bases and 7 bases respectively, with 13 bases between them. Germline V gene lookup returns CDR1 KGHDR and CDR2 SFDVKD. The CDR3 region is CATSDRGVGEQYF. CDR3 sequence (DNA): TGTGCCACCAGTGACAGGGGGGTCGGGGAGCAGTACTTC.

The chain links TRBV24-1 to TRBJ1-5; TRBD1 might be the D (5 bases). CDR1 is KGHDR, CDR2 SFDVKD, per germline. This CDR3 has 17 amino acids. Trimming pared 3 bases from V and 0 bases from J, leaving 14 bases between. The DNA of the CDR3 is TGTGCCACCAGTGATGGGGGGTTGGAGGGTAGCAATCAGCCCCAGCATTTT. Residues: CATSDGGLEGSNQPQHF.

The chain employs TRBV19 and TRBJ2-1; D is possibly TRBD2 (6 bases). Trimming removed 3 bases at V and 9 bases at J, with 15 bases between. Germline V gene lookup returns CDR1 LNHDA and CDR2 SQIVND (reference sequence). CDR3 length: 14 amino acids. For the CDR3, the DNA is TGTGCCAGTAGTATGGATCCGGGGCGGGGTGAGCAGTTCTTC. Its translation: CASSMDPGRGEQFF.

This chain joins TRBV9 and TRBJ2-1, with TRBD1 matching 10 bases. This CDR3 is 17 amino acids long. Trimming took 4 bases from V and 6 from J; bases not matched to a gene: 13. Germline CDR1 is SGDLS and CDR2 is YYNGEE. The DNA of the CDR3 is TGTGCCAGCAGCCCGGGACAGGGGTTCGGATTCACCAATGAGCAGTTCTTC. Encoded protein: CASSPGQGFGFTNEQFF.

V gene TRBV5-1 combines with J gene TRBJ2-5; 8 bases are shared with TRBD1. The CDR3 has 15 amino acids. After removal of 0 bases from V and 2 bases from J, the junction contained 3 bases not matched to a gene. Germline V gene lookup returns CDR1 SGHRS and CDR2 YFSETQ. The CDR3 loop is CASSLGQGFQETQYF. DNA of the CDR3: TGCGCCAGCAGCTTGGGACAGGGGTTTCAAGAGACCCAGTACTTC.

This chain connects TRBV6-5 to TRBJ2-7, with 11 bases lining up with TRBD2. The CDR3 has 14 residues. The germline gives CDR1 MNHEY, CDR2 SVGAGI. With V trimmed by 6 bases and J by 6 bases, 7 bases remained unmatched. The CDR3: CASRLAGGPLEQYF. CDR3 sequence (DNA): TGTGCCAGCAGGTTAGCGGGAGGGCCGCTCGAGCAGTACTTC.

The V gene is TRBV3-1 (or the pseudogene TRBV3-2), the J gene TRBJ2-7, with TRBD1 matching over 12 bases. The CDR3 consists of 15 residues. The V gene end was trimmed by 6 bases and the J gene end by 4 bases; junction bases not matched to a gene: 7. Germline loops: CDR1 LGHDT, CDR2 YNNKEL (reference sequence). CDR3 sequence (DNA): TGTGCCAGCAGTTACGGGACAGGGGGCGGATACGAGCAGTACTTC. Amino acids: CASSYGTGGGYEQYF.

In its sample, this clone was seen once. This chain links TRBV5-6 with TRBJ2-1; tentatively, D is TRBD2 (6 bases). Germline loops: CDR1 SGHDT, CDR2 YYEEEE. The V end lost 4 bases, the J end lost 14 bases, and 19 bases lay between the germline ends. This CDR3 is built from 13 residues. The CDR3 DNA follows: TGTGCCAGCAGCCCACCCGGGACTCGGTCGGAGTTCTTC. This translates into CASSPPGTRSEFF. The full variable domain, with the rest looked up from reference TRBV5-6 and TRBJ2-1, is DAGVTQSPTHLIKTRGQQVTLRCSPKSGHDTVSWYQQALGQGPQFIFQYYEEEERQRGNFPDRFSGHQFPNYSSELNVNALLLGDSALYLCASSPPGTRSEFFGPGTRLTVL.

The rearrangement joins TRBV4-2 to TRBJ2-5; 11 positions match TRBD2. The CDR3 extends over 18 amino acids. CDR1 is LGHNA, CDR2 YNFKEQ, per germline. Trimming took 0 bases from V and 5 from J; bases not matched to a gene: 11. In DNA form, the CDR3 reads TGTGCCAGCAGCCAAGATGGGGTAGCGGGGGGGCGGGGGGAGACCCAGTACTTC. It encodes CASSQDGVAGGRGETQYF.

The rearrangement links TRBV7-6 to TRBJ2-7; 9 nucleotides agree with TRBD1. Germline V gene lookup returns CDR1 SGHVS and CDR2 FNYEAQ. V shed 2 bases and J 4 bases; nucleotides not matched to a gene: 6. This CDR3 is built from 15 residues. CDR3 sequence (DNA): TGTGCCAGCAGCTTAACCGGGACAGGGATATACGAGCAGTACTTC. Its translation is CASSLTGTGIYEQYF.

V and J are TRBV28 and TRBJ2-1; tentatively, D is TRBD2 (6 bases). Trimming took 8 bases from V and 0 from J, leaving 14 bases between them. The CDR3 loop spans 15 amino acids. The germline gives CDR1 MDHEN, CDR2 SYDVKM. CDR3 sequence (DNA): TGTGCCAGCTCCTTCGGGGGAAGCTCCTACAATGAGCAGTTCTTC. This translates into CASSFGGSSYNEQFF.